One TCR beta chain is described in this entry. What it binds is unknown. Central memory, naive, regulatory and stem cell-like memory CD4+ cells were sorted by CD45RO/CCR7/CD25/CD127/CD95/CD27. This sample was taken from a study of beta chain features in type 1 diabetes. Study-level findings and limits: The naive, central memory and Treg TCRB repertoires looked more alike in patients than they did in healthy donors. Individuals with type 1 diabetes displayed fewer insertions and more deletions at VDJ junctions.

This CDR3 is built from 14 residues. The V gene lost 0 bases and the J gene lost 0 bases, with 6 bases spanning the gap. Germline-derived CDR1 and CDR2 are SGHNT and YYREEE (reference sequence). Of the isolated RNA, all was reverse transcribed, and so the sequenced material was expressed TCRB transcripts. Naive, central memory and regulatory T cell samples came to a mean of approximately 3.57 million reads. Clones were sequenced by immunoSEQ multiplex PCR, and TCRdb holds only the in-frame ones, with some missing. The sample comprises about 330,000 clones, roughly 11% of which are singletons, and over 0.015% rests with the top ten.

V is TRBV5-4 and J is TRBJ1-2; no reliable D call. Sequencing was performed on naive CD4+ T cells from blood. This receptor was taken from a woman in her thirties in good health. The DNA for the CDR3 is TGTGCCAGCAGCTTGGATTCAACTAACTATGGCTACACCTTC. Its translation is CASSLDSTNYGYTF.